These T cell receptor beta chains were read from a single sample in a study of CD4+ T cells in melanoma. This table comes from immunoSEQ multiplex PCR, and its TCRdb copy is limited to in-frame clones, with some not included. This sample has just under 10,000 clones, with approximately 78% found just once. Source material: tumor tissue. These TCRs come from a human donor with melanoma. CDR3s include the opening cysteine and the closing phenylalanine or tryptophan. D genes are given only for firm matches. Some rows have no size entry. The others give once, few or many, or a class for an expanded clone.

D gene	J gene	V gene	clone size	CDR3 DNA	CDR3 protein
.	TRBJ2-2	TRBV10-3	.	TGTGCCATCAGTGAGCCCTCGGCAGGGAACACCGGGGAGCTGTTTTTT	CAISEPSAGNTGELFF
.	TRBJ1-1	TRBV11-2	.	TGTGCCAGCAGCTTAGGGGGGCGCGGCGCTGAAGCTTTCTTT	CASSLGGRGAEAFF
.	TRBJ2-3	TRBV30	few	TGTGCCTCCCAACCATCCGGGACATCCACAGATACGCAGTATTTT	CASQPSGTSTDTQYF
.	TRBJ1-6	TRBV6-5	.	TGTGCCAGCAGTTACGCCGGCGGCAGGGTGAATTCACCCCTCCACTTT	CASSYAGGRVNSPLHF
.	TRBJ1-5	TRBV30	.	TGTGCCTGGAGTGTACCAGGGGACAATCAGCCCCAGCATTTT	CAWSVPGDNQPQHF
TRBD1	TRBJ1-1	TRBV5-4	.	TGTGCCAGCAGCGGACTTCCAGGGGGCGTCACTGAAGCTTTCTTT	CASSGLPGGVTEAFF
.	TRBJ2-3	TRBV6-5	.	TGTGCCAGCAGTTCCACGTACACAGATACGCAGTATTTT	CASSSTYTDTQYF
TRBD2	TRBJ2-1	TRBV10-2	few	TGCGCCAGCAAGCCGGGACTAGCGGGGGCCGAGCAGTTCTTC	CASKPGLAGAEQFF
TRBD1	TRBJ1-2	TRBV6-5	few	TGTGCCAGCAGCAGACAGGGGGGGTCTGGCTACACCTTC	CASSRQGGSGYTF
.	TRBJ1-2	TRBV2	medium-sized	TGTGCCAGCAAATTGAGGGGCTACACCTTC	CASKLRGYTF
TRBD1	TRBJ2-7	TRBV30	medium-sized	TGTGCCTGGAGTTGGGGGACAGCGTACGAGCAGTACTTC	CAWSWGTAYEQYF
TRBD1	TRBJ2-7	TRBV11-2	.	TGTGCCAGCAGCCGCAGGGGACAGGGGGCTAACGAGCAGTACTTC	CASSRRGQGANEQYF
.	TRBJ2-5	TRBV11-3	.	TGTGCCAGCAGCTTAGGGGGGGCAAGGACCCAGTACTTC	CASSLGGARTQYF
.	TRBJ1-1	TRBV29-1	.	TGCAGCGTTGCAAGCCGCCTCTGGGCTTTCTTT	CSVASRLWAFF
TRBD2	TRBJ2-1	TRBV27	.	TGTGCCAGCAGTCCGGGGGGTGAGCAGTTCTTC	CASSPGGEQFF
.	TRBJ2-1	TRBV15	.	TGTGCCACCAGCCCTTCGTGGTCAGCGGCGGCGTCGGACGAGCAGTTCTTC	CATSPSWSAAASDEQFF
TRBD1	TRBJ1-3	TRBV6-6	.	TGTGCCTCCTCCAGGGGGCCCTCTGGAAACACCATATATTTT	CASSRGPSGNTIYF
.	TRBJ1-5	TRBV5-1	.	TGCGCCAGCAGCTTGATGGGGGCCTTTAATCAGCCCCAGCATTTT	CASSLMGAFNQPQHF
.	TRBJ1-6	TRBV7-2	.	TGTGCCAGCAGCTTAAGAGGTGGGGGGAATTCACCCCTCCACTTT	CASSLRGGGNSPLHF
.	TRBJ2-2	TRBV6-5	.	TGTGCCAGCAGTTATAACTTAAACACCGGGGAGCTGTTTTTT	CASSYNLNTGELFF
.	TRBJ1-2	TRBV18	.	TGTGCCAGCTCACCGGGGGGGCGCTATGACTATGGCTACACCTTC	CASSPGGRYDYGYTF
TRBD1	TRBJ2-1	TRBV30	.	TGTGCCTGGAGTCGGGACAGGGGAAGCTCCTACAATGAGCAGTTCTTC	CAWSRDRGSSYNEQFF
TRBD2	TRBJ2-1	TRBV6-5	few	TGTGCCAGCAGCCCCCCCGGGAGGGTCCATTGGGAGCAGTTCTTC	CASSPPGRVHWEQFF
TRBD1	TRBJ1-4	TRBV7-2	.	TGTGCCAGCAGCCTAAATGTGGGACAGGGAAGTGAAAAACTGTTTTTT	CASSLNVGQGSEKLFF
.	TRBJ1-5	TRBV5-6	.	TGTGCCAGCAGCTTGAGGATTAGCAATCAGCCCCAGCATTTT	CASSLRISNQPQHF
TRBD1	TRBJ1-6	TRBV6-1	few	TGTGCCGGACAGGACAGGATCGATTCACCCCTCCACTTT	CAGQDRIDSPLHF
.	TRBJ2-7	TRBV2	few	TGTGCCAGCAGTGATGAGTTGACTCCCCACTACGAGCAGTACTTC	CASSDELTPHYEQYF
.	TRBJ1-6	TRBV18	.	TGTGCCAGCTCACCACGGGGGCCCCGAAGCAATTCACCCCTCCACTTT	CASSPRGPRSNSPLHF
.	TRBJ1-6	TRBV5-5	.	TGTGCCAGCAGCAGGGGGGGGAACTCCTATAATTCACCCCTCCACTTT	CASSRGGNSYNSPLHF
.	TRBJ2-1	TRBV2	.	TGTGCCAGCAGTGAACGGGACCCAGTTACAAGCTCCTACAATGAGCAGTTCTTC	CASSERDPVTSSYNEQFF
.	TRBJ2-1	TRBV7-9	.	TGTGCCAGCAGCGGACAAAGGGATCAGTTCTTC	CASSGQRDQFF
.	TRBJ1-2	TRBV5-5	.	TGTGCCAGCAGCTTGGCTGGGGCGGGCGGCTACACCTTC	CASSLAGAGGYTF